A single sample gave rise to the 24 T cell receptor beta chains below, sequenced in a study of T cell clonotyping in hematopoietic cell transplantation. Only in-frame clones appear in the TCRdb table, and some are missing; sequencing was by immunoSEQ multiplex PCR. The sample carries under 15,000 clones, 75% to 95% recorded once. The sample taken for sequencing was peripheral blood mononuclear cells. These receptors were collected from a man aged 25-45 years in good health. Some clones in this sample may be carry-over from other donors' samples.

The chain combines TRBV5-5 with TRBJ2-2; D is ambiguous. Trimming removed 4 bases at V and 3 bases at J, with 10 bases between. The CDR3 loop spans 14 amino acids. The germline CDR1 and CDR2 sequences are SGHKS and YYEKEE (reference sequence). In DNA form, the CDR3 reads TGTGCCAGCAGCCCCCGCTCTGACACCGGGGAGCTGTTTTTT. It encodes CASSPRSDTGELFF.

V and J are TRBV15 and TRBJ2-1; 8 positions match TRBD1. Germline V gene data show CDR1 as LNHNV and CDR2 as YYDKDF (reference sequence). V trimming: 1 base; J trimming: 8 bases; junction bases outside the gene matches: 10. The length of the CDR3 is 16 residues. CDR3 residues: CATSRVKGQDAYEQFF. CDR3 DNA sequence: TGTGCCACCAGCAGAGTGAAGGGACAGGATGCGTATGAGCAGTTCTTC.

The rearrangement uses TRBV10-3 and TRBJ2-3, with no clear D. The germline CDR1 and CDR2 sequences are ENHRY and SYGVKD. The CDR3 totals 15 residues. Trimming pared 4 bases from V and 0 bases from J, leaving 11 bases between. CDR3 protein: CAISVRDTSTDTQYF. CDR3 DNA: TGTGCCATCAGTGTGCGTGACACTAGCACAGATACGCAGTATTTT.

V is TRBV2 and J is TRBJ2-7; the D is unclear. Trimming took off 6 bases at V and 13 bases at J, with 28 bases between the two ends. Germline assignment: CDR1 SNHLY and CDR2 FYNNEI. This CDR3 is built from 15 residues. CDR3 coding DNA: TGTGCCAGCAGCCCGACGGCAGATCGGAGAGGAAAGGAATACTTC. Its translation: CASSPTADRRGKEYF.

CDR3 residues: CASSPQRRSTDTQYF. The DNA for the CDR3 is TGTGCCAGCAGCCCCCAGAGGCGAAGCACAGATACGCAGTATTTT. The V gene is TRBV2, the J gene TRBJ2-3; no clear D gene. This CDR3 has 15 residues. The germline V gene has CDR1 SNHLY and CDR2 FYNNEI. V lost 6 bases, J lost 0 bases, and 13 bases lay in between.

The V call is TRBV2, the J call TRBJ2-1, with 7 bases fitting TRBD2. The CDR3 has 14 residues. Germline trimming cut 7 bases from V and 5 bases from J; bases unmatched to any gene: 8. The germline CDR1 and CDR2 sequences are SNHLY and FYNNEI. The CDR3 sequence is CASISGATDNEQFF. The CDR3 DNA reads TGTGCCAGCATAAGCGGGGCCACAGACAATGAGCAGTTCTTC.

The CDR3 region has the DNA TGTGCCAGCATGATCAGGGCGGAGGGAAACACCATATATTTT. Translation gives CASMIRAEGNTIYF. This chain links TRBV6-1 with TRBJ1-3; weak D call: TRBD1 (5 bases). The CDR3 is 14 amino acids. Germline lookup yields CDR1 MNHNS and CDR2 SASEGT. The V end was cut by 7 bases, the J end by 4 bases, with 14 bases between.

The CDR3 spells CASSTDMNTEAFF. The CDR3 DNA sequence: TGTGCCAGCAGTACCGACATGAACACTGAAGCTTTCTTT. V gene TRBV2 combines with J gene TRBJ1-1; D is unclear. This CDR3 is 13 amino acids long. The V end lost 5 bases, the J end lost 0 bases, and 7 bases lay between the germline ends. Germline-derived CDR1 and CDR2 are SNHLY and FYNNEI.

The V and J genes are TRBV27 and TRBJ1-6; D ambiguous. Germline CDR1 MNHEY, CDR2 SMNVEV (reference sequence). Between the trimmed V and J ends, which lost 3 bases and 7 bases, there was a span of 13 bases. The CDR3 totals 15 residues. CDR3 residues: CASSLRGLRNSPLHF. In nucleotides, the CDR3 is TGTGCCAGCAGTTTGCGGGGTCTTCGAAATTCACCCCTCCACTTT.

This clone has a single count. The chain recombines TRBV9 with TRBJ1-5, with a possible D match to TRBD1 (5 bases). Between the trimmed V and J ends, which lost 4 bases and 6 bases, there was a span of 17 bases. The CDR3 is made up of 15 amino acids. Germline V gene lookup returns CDR1 SGDLS and CDR2 YYNGEE. CDR3 in amino acids: CASSPGAERIQPQHF. CDR3 DNA sequence: TGTGCCAGCAGCCCCGGGGCGGAGAGAATTCAGCCCCAGCATTTT.

The J gene is TRBJ2-1, the V gene TRBV14; 10 positions agree with TRBD1. Trimming cost V 6 bases and J 2 bases; bases outside gene matches: 4. From germline, CDR1 is SGHDN and CDR2 FVKESK. CDR3 length: 15 amino acids. CDR3 bases: TGTGCCAGCAGAGAGACAGGGGGCGCCTACAATGAGCAGTTCTTC. Translating gives CASRETGGAYNEQFF.

This sequence joins TRBV7-3 and TRBJ1-1; no firm D call. Germline-derived CDR1 and CDR2 are SGHTA and FQGTGA. The CDR3 has 14 amino acids. The V gene lost 5 bases and the J gene lost 1 base, with 11 bases spanning the gap. Written as DNA, the CDR3 is TGTGCCAGCAGCCCCGTAGGTCAGAACACTGAAGCTTTCTTT. Protein: CASSPVGQNTEAFF.

J is TRBJ2-7 and V is TRBV6-5; 7 nucleotides agree with TRBD1. V trimming: 6 bases; J trimming: 4 bases; junction bases outside the gene matches: 12. The germline V gene encodes CDR1 MNHEY and CDR2 SVGAGI. The CDR3 contains 15 residues. The CDR3 is CASSLQGTGTYEQYF. In DNA form, the CDR3 reads TGTGCCAGCAGCCTACAGGGGACCGGCACTTACGAGCAGTACTTC.

This chain joins TRBV11-2 and TRBJ2-7; 10 nucleotides align to TRBD1. Germline-derived CDR1 and CDR2 are SGHAT and FQNNGV. The V segment lost 5 bases and the J segment 3 bases; nucleotides outside the gene matches: 7. This CDR3 spans 15 amino acids. CDR3 amino acids: CASSPGWTGGYEQYF. CDR3 DNA sequence: TGTGCCAGCAGCCCGGGGTGGACAGGGGGCTACGAGCAGTACTTC.

V gene TRBV5-1 combines with J gene TRBJ2-3; 9 nucleotides agree with TRBD1. Per germline, CDR1 SGHRS and CDR2 YFSETQ. The V and J ends lost 0 bases and 2 bases, in that order; junction bases with no gene match: 4. The CDR3 spans 16 residues. The CDR3 DNA sequence: TGCGCCAGCAGCTTGGGGGGACAGGGCTACACAGATACGCAGTATTTT. This sequence encodes CASSLGGQGYTDTQYF.

This chain links TRBV2 with TRBJ1-5; perhaps TRBD1 as D (5 bases). The CDR3 spans 15 residues. V lost 6 bases to trimming and J lost 0 bases, with 12 bases between them. The germline V gene has CDR1 SNHLY and CDR2 FYNNEI. In DNA, the CDR3 is TGTGCCAGCAGGGGGGGACGGAATAGCAATCAGCCCCAGCATTTT. This translates into CASRGGRNSNQPQHF.

This clone was seen a few times. CDR3 region: CASSQGQGAPSPQHF. The CDR3 DNA follows: TGCGCCAGCAGCCAAGGGCAGGGGGCTCCTTCGCCCCAGCATTTT. This chain joins TRBV4-1 and TRBJ1-5; TRBD1 matches 8 bases. The CDR3 has 15 residues. Germline V gene data show CDR1 as MGHRA and CDR2 as YSYEKL. Trimming took 1 base from V and 9 from J; bases not matched to a gene: 8.

V is TRBV19 and J is TRBJ1-6; D ambiguous. V was trimmed by 9 bases and J by 5 bases, leaving 14 bases between them. This CDR3 region has 14 residues. Germline loops: CDR1 LNHDA, CDR2 SQIVND (reference sequence). This CDR3 reads CASHPNGHNSPLHF. The CDR3 DNA sequence: TGTGCCAGCCATCCAAATGGGCATAATTCACCCCTCCACTTT.

The chain combines TRBV7-8 with TRBJ1-1, with D unresolved. Germline CDR1 reads SGHVS; CDR2 reads FQNEAQ. The CDR3 is 14 residues long. Trimming left V 0 bases short and J 4 bases short, with 9 bases between. The CDR3 loop is CASSLALVGTEAFF. The CDR3 DNA follows: TGTGCCAGCAGCTTAGCGCTGGTTGGCACTGAAGCTTTCTTT. The complete variable domain, with remaining parts taken from reference TRBV7-8 and TRBJ1-1, reads GAGVSQSPRYKVAKRGQDVALRCDPISGHVSLFWYQQALGQGPEFLTYFQNEAQLDKSGLPSDRFFAERPEGSVSTLKIQRTQQEDSAVYLCASSLALVGTEAFFGQGTRLTVV.

J is TRBJ2-2 and V is TRBV6-5, with TRBD1 identical over 8 bases. Germline V gene lookup returns CDR1 MNHEY and CDR2 SVGAGI. V gave up 6 bases and J gave up 5 bases; unmatched junction bases: 5. The CDR3 runs 14 residues. The CDR3 DNA reads as TGTGCCAGCAGCAGGGGGCTAACTACCGGGGAGCTGTTTTTT. As protein: CASSRGLTTGELFF.

V and J are TRBV7-2 and TRBJ2-7; 9 bases align to TRBD2. This CDR3 has 14 residues. With V trimmed by 5 bases and J by 0 bases, 2 bases remained unmatched. Germline values: CDR1 SGHTA, CDR2 FQGNSA. CDR3 in DNA: TGTGCCAGCAGCCAGGGACTAGCCTCCTACGAGCAGTACTTC. Residues: CASSQGLASYEQYF.

The chain carries TRBV25-1 and TRBJ2-7, with unresolved D. Trimming took 3 bases from V and 4 from J, leaving 10 bases between them. Germline CDR1 is MGHDK and CDR2 is SYGVNS. The CDR3 is 13 amino acids. The CDR3 region has the DNA TGTGCCAGCAGTGAGGCTGGAACGTACGAGCAGTACTTC. Translating it yields CASSEAGTYEQYF.

This CDR3 reads CASSLSATNEKLFF. CDR3 nucleotides: TGTGCCAGCAGCTTGTCCGCAACTAATGAAAAACTGTTTTTT. The chain has TRBV7-8 and TRBJ1-4; D uncertain. Germline-derived CDR1 and CDR2 are SGHVS and FQNEAQ. Between the trimmed V and J ends, which lost 3 bases and 0 bases, there was a span of 5 bases. The CDR3 loop spans 14 amino acids.

The chain uses TRBV4-1 and TRBJ2-1; the D gene is possibly TRBD2 (5 bases). The CDR3 sequence is 13 residues long. Trimming cost V 4 bases and J 6 bases, with 10 bases left between them. The germline V gene encodes CDR1 MGHRA and CDR2 YSYEKL. CDR3 in amino acids: CASSRGSGNEQFF. DNA for the CDR3: TGCGCCAGCAGCCGAGGGTCAGGCAATGAGCAGTTCTTC.